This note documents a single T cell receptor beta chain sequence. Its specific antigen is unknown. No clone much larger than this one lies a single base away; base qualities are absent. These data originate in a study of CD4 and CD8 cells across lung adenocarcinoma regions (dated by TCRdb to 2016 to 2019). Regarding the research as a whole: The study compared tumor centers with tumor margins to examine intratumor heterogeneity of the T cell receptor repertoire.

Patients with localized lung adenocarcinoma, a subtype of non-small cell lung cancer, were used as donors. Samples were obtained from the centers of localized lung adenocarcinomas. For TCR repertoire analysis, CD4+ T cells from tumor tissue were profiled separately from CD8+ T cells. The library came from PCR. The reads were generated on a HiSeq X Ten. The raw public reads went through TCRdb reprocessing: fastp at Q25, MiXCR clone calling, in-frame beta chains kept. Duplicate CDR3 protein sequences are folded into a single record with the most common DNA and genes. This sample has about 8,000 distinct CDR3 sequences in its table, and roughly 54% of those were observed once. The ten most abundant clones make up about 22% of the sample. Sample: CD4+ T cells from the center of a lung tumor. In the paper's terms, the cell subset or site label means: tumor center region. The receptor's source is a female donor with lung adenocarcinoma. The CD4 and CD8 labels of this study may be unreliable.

The DNA is TGTGCCAGCAGTTACCTCAGTAACTATGGCTACACCTTC. It translates as CASSYLSNYGYTF. Rearrangement joined TRBV6-5 to TRBJ1-2; the D gene cannot be named for sure. The germline ends are 5 bases apart after V is trimmed by 2 bases and J by 1 base. The CDR3 has 13 amino acids, counting the end cysteine and phenylalanine. Only CDR3 DNA is held: 39 bases, read in frame from base 1. As encoded in the germline V gene, CDR1 is MNHEY while CDR2 is SVGAGI.